This T cell receptor (beta chain) comes out of a study of post-analysis software for immune sequencing data (dated by TCRdb to about 2015). About the study as a whole: The recorded disease courses included relapsing-remitting, secondary progressive and progressive-relapsing multiple sclerosis, and some patients had no subtype annotation. The multiple sclerosis patient repertoires were compared with ten to eleven previously published healthy control repertoires from donors aged 6 to 25 years. A subset of samples was prepared in parallel using single-end sample barcoding, then pooled and co-amplified after Illumina adapter ligation.

Libraries were made using PCR. The sequencer was an Illumina HiSeq 2500. To reduce PCR and sequencing biases, unique molecular identifiers were incorporated into the TCR beta cDNA libraries. Some 500,000 cDNA molecules were obtained per 1 to 10 million input T cells, so each molecule approximated one T cell. Patient libraries were prepared and sequenced with the same protocol used for the earlier healthy control dataset. Within a given batch, samples were prepared together, multiplexed and sequenced on the same HiSeq lane. The authors' analysis ran thus. Raw barcoded reads were processed with MIGEC, and single-read molecular identifier groups were discarded before consensus assembly and CDR3 extraction. VDJtools was used for post-analysis of the clonotype tables, and diversity was normalized by down-sampling every dataset to the size of the smallest sample. In repertoire overlap clustering, CDR3 amino acid sequences, but not nucleotide sequences, were matched to correct batch-related cross-sample contamination. TCRdb trimmed the raw reads at Q25, called clones with MiXCR and kept productive beta chains. Here each entry gathers all rows of one CDR3 protein and keeps the most common genes and DNA. The V and J calls and clone size are TCRdb's, not the authors'. The sample table holds some 260,000 distinct CDR3 sequences, of which 30% to 45% were seen once. The ten largest clones take up under 5.5% of the sample.

CDR3 length: 14 amino acids, cysteine to phenylalanine. Only the CDR3 part of the read is kept: 42 bases, read in frame from the first base. Looking up the germline V gene yields CDR1 MNHNS and CDR2 SASEGT. A distance of 14 bases separates the germline ends of V and J, which lose 4 bases and 5 bases respectively. This clonotype has at least ten counts. Its cognate antigen has yet to be identified. Qualities for individual bases were not recorded, and no much larger clone is one base off. To demonstrate the VDJtools post-analysis software, TCR beta repertoires were profiled from the peripheral blood of some 12 young patients with multiple sclerosis. Multiple sclerosis patients were children and adolescents aged roughly 6 to 17 years. What the work shows at the level of the full study, not this receptor alone: Patients showed significantly higher frequencies than controls for roughly 5 TRBV segments, among them TRBV5-6, TRBV5-1 and TRBV20-1. Multiple sclerosis patients had significantly lower normalized Chao1 diversity than controls, a result that suggests substantial peripheral T-cell clonal expansion. The control group was slightly older than the multiple sclerosis patient group. Direct clustering with F measure showed strong co-clustering of samples prepared in the same batch, prompting a batch-effect correction.

The source of this sequence is a girl aged 10 to 17 with multiple sclerosis. The rearrangement joined TRBV6-1 to TRBJ2-5; TRBD1 is a weak D gene call, 6 bases matching. Sequencing was performed on blood. In nucleotide form, the sequence is TGTGCCAGCAGTGCTAGACAGGCGCCGGAGACCCAGTACTTC. The resulting protein is CASSARQAPETQYF.